Each of the 10 T cell receptor beta chains below was sequenced from the same sample in a study of T cell repertoires in cytomegalovirus infection. TCRdb re-called the reads through MiXCR, storing one row per CDR3 protein. The sample has roughly 150,000 distinct CDR3 sequences, 23% seen once. The sample was PBMCs. These receptors were collected from a human donor in good health (CMV status not recorded). Some clones in this sample may be carry-over from other donors' samples.

In its sample, this clonotype was seen many times. CDR3 in DNA: TGTGCCAGCAGCGTCCAGCCGACCCCGAATGAAAAACTGTTTTTT. This gives the protein CASSVQPTPNEKLFF. J is TRBJ1-4 and V is TRBV7-2; no firm D call. Germline-derived CDR1 and CDR2 are SGHTA and FQGNSA. Trimming shortened V by 5 bases and J by 5 bases, and 15 bases separated the two germline ends. The CDR3 runs 15 residues.

Concerning this clonotype: This sequence may be a read error, since a much larger clone differs from it by one base. In this CDR3 the conserved last residue, phenylalanine or tryptophan, is missing, so a read error is likely. V and J are TRBV12-3 or TRBV12-4 and TRBJ2-7, with 13 bases aligning to TRBD2. After removal of 3 bases from V and 3 bases from J, the junction contained 2 bases not matched to a gene. This CDR3 has 15 amino acids. The CDR3 DNA reads as TGTGCCAGCAGTTTTGGGACTAGCGGGGACTACGAGCAGTACTAC. Its translation is CASSFGTSGDYEQYY.

The V call is TRBV6-6, the J call TRBJ1-1; no firm D call. Trimming stripped 2 bases from V and 7 bases from J, with 11 bases between. In germline, CDR1 is MNHNY, CDR2 SVGAGI (reference sequence). The CDR3 runs to 13 residues. CDR3 residues: CASSYDSQVEAFF. CDR3 nucleotides: TGTGCCAGCAGTTACGATTCCCAGGTTGAAGCTTTCTTT.

This clonotype was observed many times. The chain carries TRBV7-3 and TRBJ2-1; 10 bases agree with TRBD2. Germline CDR1 SGHTA, CDR2 FQGTGA. This CDR3 spans 14 amino acids. Unmatched junction bases numbered 4, after V lost 2 bases and J lost 9 bases. DNA for the CDR3: TGTGCCAGCAGCTTACTAGCGGGAGACCGTGAGCAGTTCTTC. Protein product: CASSLLAGDREQFF.

V gene TRBV28 combines with J gene TRBJ2-7; the match to TRBD2 covers 10 bases. The CDR3 covers 16 residues. CDR1 and CDR2 from the germline V gene are MDHEN and SYDVKM. V lost 4 bases to trimming and J lost 2 bases; unmatched junction nucleotides: 8. The CDR3 protein is CASSSPRAGGTYEQYF. The DNA of the CDR3 is TGTGCCAGCAGTTCGCCCCGAGCGGGGGGGACCTACGAGCAGTACTTC.

In its sample, this clonotype was seen a few times. V and J are TRBV30 and TRBJ1-2; no clear D gene. CDR1 GTSNPN and CDR2 SVGIG come from the germline V gene (reference sequence). The ends were cut back, 7 bases at V and 8 bases at J, with 17 bases in the middle. This CDR3 is 12 amino acids long. The CDR3 bases are TGTGCCTCCCGGTGGAGTAGAGAGGGCTACACCTTC. It encodes CASRWSREGYTF.

V and J are TRBV7-6 and TRBJ2-7, with TRBD1 matching over 8 bases. After removal of 3 bases from V and 7 bases from J, the junction contained 8 bases not matched to a gene. Germline V gene sequence: CDR1 SGHVS, CDR2 FNYEAQ. There are 14 residues in the CDR3. The CDR3 nucleotides read TGTGCCAGCAGCTTGAGGCAGGGGGCGTTTGAGCAGTACTTC. Its translation is CASSLRQGAFEQYF.

This clonotype has more than one count but fewer than ten. The V and J genes are TRBV20-1 and TRBJ2-1, with D tentatively TRBD1 (5 bases). CDR1 is DFQATT, CDR2 SNEGSKA, per germline (reference sequence). V lost 6 bases and J lost 0, with 12 bases in between. The CDR3 loop spans 14 amino acids. CDR3 coding DNA: TGCAGTGCCCAGACAGCGAGCTCCTACAATGAGCAGTTCTTC. It encodes CSAQTASSYNEQFF.

This clonotype was counted between two and nine times. This chain uses TRBV28 with TRBJ1-1, with 8 positions matching TRBD1. V shed 6 bases and J 3 bases; nucleotides not matched to a gene: 3. Germline V gene lookup returns CDR1 MDHEN and CDR2 SYDVKM. This CDR3 has 13 residues. CDR3 loop: CASRGQAYTEAFF. In DNA, the CDR3 is TGTGCCAGCAGGGGACAGGCGTACACTGAAGCTTTCTTT.

This clonotype was seen a handful of times. The J gene is TRBJ2-7, the V gene TRBV6-1; 9 bases agree with TRBD2. V gave up 4 bases and J gave up 4 bases; unmatched junction bases: 11. Germline V gene sequence: CDR1 MNHNS, CDR2 SASEGT. The CDR3 extends over 16 amino acids. In nucleotides, the CDR3 is TGTGCCAGCAGTGGCGGGGGGGCGGGAGAAGGGTACGAGCAGTACTTC. This gives the protein CASSGGGAGEGYEQYF.